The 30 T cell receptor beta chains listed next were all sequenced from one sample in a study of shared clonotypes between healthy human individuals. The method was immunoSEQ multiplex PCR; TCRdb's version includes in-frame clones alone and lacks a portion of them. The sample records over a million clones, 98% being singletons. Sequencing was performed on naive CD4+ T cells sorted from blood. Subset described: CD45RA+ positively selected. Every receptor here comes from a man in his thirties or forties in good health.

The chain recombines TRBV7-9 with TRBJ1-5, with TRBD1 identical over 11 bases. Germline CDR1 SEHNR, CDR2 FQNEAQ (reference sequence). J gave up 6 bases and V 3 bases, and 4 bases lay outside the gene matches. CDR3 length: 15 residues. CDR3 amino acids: CASSFGTGGSQPQHF. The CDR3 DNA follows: TGTGCCAGCAGCTTCGGGACAGGGGGTAGTCAGCCCCAGCATTTT.

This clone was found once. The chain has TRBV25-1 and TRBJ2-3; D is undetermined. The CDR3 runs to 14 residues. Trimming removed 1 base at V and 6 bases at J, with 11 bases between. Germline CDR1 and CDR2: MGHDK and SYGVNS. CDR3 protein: CASSELRFLDTQYF. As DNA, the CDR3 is TGTGCCAGCAGTGAATTGAGGTTTCTCGATACGCAGTATTTT.

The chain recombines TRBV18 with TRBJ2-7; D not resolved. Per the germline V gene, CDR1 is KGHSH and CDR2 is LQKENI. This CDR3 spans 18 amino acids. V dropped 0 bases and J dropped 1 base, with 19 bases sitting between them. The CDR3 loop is CASSPPGTGQDRSYEQYF. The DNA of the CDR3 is TGTGCCAGCTCACCACCGGGTACTGGGCAGGACCGTTCCTACGAGCAGTACTTC.

Here the CDR3 reads CASSLEVWRGRSYEQYF. In DNA, the CDR3 is TGTGCCAGCAGCTTGGAAGTTTGGCGCGGGAGGTCCTACGAGCAGTACTTC. V gene TRBV5-6 combines with J gene TRBJ2-7, with 8 bases identical to TRBD2. The ends lost 0 bases at V and 1 base at J; junction bases unmatched: 9. The CDR3 has 17 residues. CDR1 and CDR2 (germline): SGHDT, YYEEEE.

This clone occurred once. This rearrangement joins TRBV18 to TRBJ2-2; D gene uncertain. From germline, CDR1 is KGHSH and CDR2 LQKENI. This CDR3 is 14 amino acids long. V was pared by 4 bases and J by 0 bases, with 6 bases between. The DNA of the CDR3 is TGTGCCAGCTCACTTCGGGCGAACACCGGGGAGCTGTTTTTT. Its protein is CASSLRANTGELFF. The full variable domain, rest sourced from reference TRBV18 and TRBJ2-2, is NAGVMQNPRHLVRRRGQEARLRCSPMKGHSHVYWYRQLPEEGLKFMVYLQKENIIDESGMPKERFSAEFPKEGPSILRIQQVVRGDSAAYFCASSLRANTGELFFGEGSRLTVL.

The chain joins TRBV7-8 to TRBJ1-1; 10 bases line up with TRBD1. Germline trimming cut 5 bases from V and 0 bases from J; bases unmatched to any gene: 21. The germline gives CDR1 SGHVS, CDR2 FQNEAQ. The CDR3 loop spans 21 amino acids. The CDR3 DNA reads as TGTGCCAGCAGCATAGGCCGCGGGACAGGGGCGATACGAAACATGAACACTGAAGCTTTCTTT. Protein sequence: CASSIGRGTGAIRNMNTEAFF.

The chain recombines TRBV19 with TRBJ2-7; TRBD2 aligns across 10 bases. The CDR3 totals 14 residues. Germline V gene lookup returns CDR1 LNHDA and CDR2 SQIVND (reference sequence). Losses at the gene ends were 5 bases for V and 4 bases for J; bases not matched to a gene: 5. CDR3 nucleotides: TGTGCCAGTAGTTGGGCTAGCGGGAGTTACGAGCAGTACTTC. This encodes CASSWASGSYEQYF. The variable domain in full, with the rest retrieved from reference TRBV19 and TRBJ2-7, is DGGITQSPKYLFRKEGQNVTLSCEQNLNHDAMYWYRQDPGQGLRLIYYSQIVNDFQKGDIAEGYSVSREKKESFPLTVTSAQKNPTAFYLCASSWASGSYEQYFGPGTRLTVT.

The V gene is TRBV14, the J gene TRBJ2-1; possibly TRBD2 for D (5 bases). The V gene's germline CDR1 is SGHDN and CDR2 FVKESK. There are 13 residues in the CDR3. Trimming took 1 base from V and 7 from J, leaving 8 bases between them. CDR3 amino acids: CASSQARANEQFF. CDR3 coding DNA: TGTGCCAGCAGCCAAGCGCGGGCAAATGAGCAGTTCTTC.

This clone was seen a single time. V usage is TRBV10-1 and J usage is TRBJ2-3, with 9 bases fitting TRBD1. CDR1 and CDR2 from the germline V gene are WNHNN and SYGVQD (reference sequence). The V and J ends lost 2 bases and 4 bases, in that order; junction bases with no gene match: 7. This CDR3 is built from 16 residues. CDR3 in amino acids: CASSEHPGQGPDTQYF. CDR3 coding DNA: TGCGCCAGCAGTGAGCATCCGGGACAGGGCCCAGATACGCAGTATTTT.

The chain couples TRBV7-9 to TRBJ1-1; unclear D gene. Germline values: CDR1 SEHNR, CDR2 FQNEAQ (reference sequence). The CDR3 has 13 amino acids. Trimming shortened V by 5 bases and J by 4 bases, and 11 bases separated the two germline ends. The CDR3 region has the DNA TGTGCCAGCAGCCTCGAGGGCGTCACTGAAGCTTTCTTT. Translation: CASSLEGVTEAFF. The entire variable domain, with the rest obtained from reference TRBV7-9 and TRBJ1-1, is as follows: DTGVSQNPRHKITKRGQNVTFRCDPISEHNRLYWYRQTLGQGPEFLTYFQNEAQLEKSRLLSDRFSAERPKGSFSTLEIQRTEQGDSAMYLCASSLEGVTEAFFGQGTRLTVV.

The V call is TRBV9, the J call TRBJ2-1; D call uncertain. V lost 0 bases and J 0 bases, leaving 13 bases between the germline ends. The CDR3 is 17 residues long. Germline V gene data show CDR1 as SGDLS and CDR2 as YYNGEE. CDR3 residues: CASSVVTTASSYNEQFF. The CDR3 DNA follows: TGTGCCAGCAGCGTAGTTACAACGGCTAGCTCCTACAATGAGCAGTTCTTC.

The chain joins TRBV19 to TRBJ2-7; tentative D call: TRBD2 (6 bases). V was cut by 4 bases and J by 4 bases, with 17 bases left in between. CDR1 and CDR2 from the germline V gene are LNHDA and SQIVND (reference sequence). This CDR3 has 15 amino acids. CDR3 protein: CASSRNPGLNYEQYF. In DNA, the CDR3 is TGTGCCAGTAGTAGGAACCCGGGACTCAATTACGAGCAGTACTTC.

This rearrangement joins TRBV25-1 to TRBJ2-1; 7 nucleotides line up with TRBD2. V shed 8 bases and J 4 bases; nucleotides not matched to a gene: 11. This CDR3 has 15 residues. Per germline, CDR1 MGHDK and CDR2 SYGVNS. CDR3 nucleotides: TGTGCCAGCTCCTTAAGGGGCGGGGGATACAATGAGCAGTTCTTC. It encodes CASSLRGGGYNEQFF.

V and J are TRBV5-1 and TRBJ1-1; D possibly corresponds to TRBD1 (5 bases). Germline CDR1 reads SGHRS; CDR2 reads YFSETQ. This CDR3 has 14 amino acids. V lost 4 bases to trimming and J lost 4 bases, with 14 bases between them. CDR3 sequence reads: CASSAHGAVTEAFF. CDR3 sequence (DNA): TGCGCCAGCAGCGCCCACGGGGCGGTCACTGAAGCTTTCTTT.

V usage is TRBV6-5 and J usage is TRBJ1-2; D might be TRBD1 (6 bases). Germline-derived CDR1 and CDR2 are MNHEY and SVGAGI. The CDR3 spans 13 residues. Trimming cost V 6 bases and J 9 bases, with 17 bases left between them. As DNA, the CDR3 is TGTGCCAGCAGCTCCGGACAGCTCCGGAGCTACACCTTC. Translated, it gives CASSSGQLRSYTF.

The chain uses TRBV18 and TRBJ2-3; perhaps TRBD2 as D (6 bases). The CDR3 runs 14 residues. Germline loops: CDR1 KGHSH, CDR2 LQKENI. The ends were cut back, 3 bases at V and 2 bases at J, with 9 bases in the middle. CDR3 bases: TGTGCCAGCTCACCGGGGGACTTCACAGATACGCAGTATTTT. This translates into CASSPGDFTDTQYF.

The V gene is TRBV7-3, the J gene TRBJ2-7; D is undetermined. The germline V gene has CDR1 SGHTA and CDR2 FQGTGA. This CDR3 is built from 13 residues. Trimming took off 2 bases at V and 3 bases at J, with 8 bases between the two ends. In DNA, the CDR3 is TGTGCCAGCAGCTTATTCGCAAGCTACGAGCAGTACTTC. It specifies CASSLFASYEQYF.

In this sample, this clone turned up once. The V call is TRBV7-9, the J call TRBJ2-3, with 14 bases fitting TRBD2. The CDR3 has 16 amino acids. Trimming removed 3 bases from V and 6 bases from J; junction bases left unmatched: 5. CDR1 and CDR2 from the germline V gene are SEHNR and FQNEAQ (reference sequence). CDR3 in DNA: TGTGCCAGCAGCTTTGGGACTAGCGGGAGTCTGGATACGCAGTATTTT. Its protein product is CASSFGTSGSLDTQYF. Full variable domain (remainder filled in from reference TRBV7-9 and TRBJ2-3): DTGVSQNPRHKITKRGQNVTFRCDPISEHNRLYWYRQTLGQGPEFLTYFQNEAQLEKSRLLSDRFSAERPKGSFSTLEIQRTEQGDSAMYLCASSFGTSGSLDTQYFGPGTRLTVL.

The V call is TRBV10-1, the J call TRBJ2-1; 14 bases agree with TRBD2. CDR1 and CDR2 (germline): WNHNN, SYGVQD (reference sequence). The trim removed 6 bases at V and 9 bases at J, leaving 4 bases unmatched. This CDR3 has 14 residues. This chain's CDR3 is CASSGTSGRGEQFF. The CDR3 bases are TGCGCCAGCAGCGGGACTAGCGGGAGAGGTGAGCAGTTCTTC.

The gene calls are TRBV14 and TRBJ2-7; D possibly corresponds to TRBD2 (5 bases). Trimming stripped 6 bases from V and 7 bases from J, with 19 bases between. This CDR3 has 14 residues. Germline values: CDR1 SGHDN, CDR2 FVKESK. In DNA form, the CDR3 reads TGTGCCAGCAGGCCTGCAGGAGCCCCGGGGGAGCAGTACTTC. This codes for CASRPAGAPGEQYF.

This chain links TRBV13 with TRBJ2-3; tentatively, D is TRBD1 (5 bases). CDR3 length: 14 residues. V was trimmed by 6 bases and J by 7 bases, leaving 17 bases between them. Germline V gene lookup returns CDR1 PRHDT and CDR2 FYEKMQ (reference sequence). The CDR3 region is CASRRWWGENTQYF. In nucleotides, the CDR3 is TGTGCCAGCAGACGATGGTGGGGCGAGAATACGCAGTATTTT.

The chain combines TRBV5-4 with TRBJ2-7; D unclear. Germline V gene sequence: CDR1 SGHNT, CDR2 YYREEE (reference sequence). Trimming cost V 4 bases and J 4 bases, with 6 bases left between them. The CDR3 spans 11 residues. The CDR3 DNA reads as TGTGCCAGCAGCAATGGGTACGAGCAGTACTTC. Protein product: CASSNGYEQYF.

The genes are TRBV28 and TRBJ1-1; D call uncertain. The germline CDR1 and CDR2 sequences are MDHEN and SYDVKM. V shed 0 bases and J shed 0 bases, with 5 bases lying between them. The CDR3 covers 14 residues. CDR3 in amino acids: CASSLWQMNTEAFF. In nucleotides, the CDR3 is TGTGCCAGCAGTTTATGGCAGATGAACACTGAAGCTTTCTTT.

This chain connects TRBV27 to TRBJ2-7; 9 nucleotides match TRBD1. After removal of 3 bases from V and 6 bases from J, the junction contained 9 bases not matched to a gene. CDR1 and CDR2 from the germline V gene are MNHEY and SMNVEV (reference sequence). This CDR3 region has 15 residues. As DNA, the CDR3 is TGTGCCAGCAGTTTTCTGGGACAGGGACGCTCCGAGCAGTACTTC. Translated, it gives CASSFLGQGRSEQYF.

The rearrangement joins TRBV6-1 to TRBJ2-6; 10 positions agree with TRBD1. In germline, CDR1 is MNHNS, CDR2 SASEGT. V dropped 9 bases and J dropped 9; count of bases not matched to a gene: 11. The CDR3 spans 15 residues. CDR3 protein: CASFRDRGSYNVLTF. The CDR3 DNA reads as TGTGCCAGTTTCCGGGACAGGGGTTCCTACAACGTCCTGACTTTC.

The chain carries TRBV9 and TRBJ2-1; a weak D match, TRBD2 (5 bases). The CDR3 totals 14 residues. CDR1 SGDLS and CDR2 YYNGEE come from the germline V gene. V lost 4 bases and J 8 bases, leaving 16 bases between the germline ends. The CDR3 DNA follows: TGTGCCAGCAGCTCATCCCCGGCGGGCTATGAGCAGTTCTTC. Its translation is CASSSSPAGYEQFF.

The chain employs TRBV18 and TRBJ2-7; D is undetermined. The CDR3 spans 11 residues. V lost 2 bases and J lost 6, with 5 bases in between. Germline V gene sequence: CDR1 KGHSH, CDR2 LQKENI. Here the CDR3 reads CASSPESEQYF. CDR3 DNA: TGTGCCAGCTCACCAGAGAGCGAGCAGTACTTC.

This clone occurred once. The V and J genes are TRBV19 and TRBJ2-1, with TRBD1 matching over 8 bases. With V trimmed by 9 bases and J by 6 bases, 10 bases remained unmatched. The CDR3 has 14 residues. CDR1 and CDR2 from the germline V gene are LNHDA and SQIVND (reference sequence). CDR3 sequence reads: CASTYGQGGNEQFF. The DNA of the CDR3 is TGTGCCAGCACCTACGGACAGGGCGGCAATGAGCAGTTCTTC.

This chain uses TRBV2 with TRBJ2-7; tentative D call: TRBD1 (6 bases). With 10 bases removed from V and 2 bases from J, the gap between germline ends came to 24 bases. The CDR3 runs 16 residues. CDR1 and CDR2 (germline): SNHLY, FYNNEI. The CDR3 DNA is TGTGCCACCAAAAAAATTTCGGGACAACTAACCTACGAGCAGTACTTC. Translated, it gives CATKKISGQLTYEQYF. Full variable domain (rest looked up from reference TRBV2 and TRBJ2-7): EPEVTQTPSHQVTQMGQEVILRCVPISNHLYFYWYRQILGQKVEFLVSFYNNEISEKSEIFDDQFSVERPDGSNFTLKIRSTKLEDSAMYFCATKKISGQLTYEQYFGPGTRLTVT.

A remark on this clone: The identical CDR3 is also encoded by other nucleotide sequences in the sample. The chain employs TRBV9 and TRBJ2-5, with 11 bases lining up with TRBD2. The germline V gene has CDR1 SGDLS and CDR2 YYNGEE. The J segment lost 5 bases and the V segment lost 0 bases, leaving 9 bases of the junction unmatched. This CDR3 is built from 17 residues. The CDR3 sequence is CASSVDVAGGLRETQYF. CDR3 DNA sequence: TGTGCCAGCAGCGTAGATGTAGCGGGAGGGCTTCGGGAGACCCAGTACTTC.